The source of this TCR beta chain is a study of cytomegalovirus exposure and HLA in healthy donors. Study-level information: In a later analysis, it was reported that the roughly 130 validation repertoires had been produced on the same platform as the roughly 700 repertoires belonging to the first cohort. Findings and limits, study-wide: Using the classifier, cytomegalovirus status was reportedly diagnosed with high specificity and sensitivity. Rarity marked most TCR sequences, yet some public TCRs occurred in many donors. There were around 160 TCR beta chains listed as cytomegalovirus-associated.

The method was immunoSEQ multiplex PCR; TCRdb's version includes in-frame clones alone and lacks a portion of them. The data hold approximately 170,000 clones, with around 81% observed a single time. Concerning this clone itself: Its target is unknown.

CDR1 and CDR2 (germline): MNHNS, SASEGT. The trim removed 3 bases at V and 7 bases at J, leaving 2 bases unmatched. The CDR3 length is 15 residues. The receptor was derived from a man aged 25 to 40 in good health and CMV-seropositive. The chain combines TRBV6-1 with TRBJ2-1; the match to TRBD2 covers 14 bases. Sequences were obtained from PBMCs. The CDR3 region is CASSEGTSGGNEQFF. Written as DNA, the CDR3 is TGTGCCAGCAGTGAGGGGACTAGCGGGGGAAATGAGCAGTTCTTC.